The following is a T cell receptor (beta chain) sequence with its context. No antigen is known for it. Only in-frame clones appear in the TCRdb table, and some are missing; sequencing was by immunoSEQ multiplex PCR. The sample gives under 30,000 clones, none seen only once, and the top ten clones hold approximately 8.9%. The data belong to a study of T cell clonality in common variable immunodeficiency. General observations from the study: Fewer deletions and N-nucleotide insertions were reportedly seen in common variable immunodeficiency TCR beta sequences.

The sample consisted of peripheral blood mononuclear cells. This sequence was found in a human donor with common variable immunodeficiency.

CDR3 sequence: CASRPSITGGAGYTF. CDR3 bases read: TGTGCCAGCAGACCCAGTATCACAGGGGGCGCCGGC. V and J are TRBV11-2 and TRBJ1-2; 9 nucleotides agree with TRBD1. The CDR3 end falls 3 residues outside the read, so it is completed with the germline J gene. Germline V lookup: CDR1 SGHAT, CDR2 FQNNGV. CDR3 length equals 15 residues.